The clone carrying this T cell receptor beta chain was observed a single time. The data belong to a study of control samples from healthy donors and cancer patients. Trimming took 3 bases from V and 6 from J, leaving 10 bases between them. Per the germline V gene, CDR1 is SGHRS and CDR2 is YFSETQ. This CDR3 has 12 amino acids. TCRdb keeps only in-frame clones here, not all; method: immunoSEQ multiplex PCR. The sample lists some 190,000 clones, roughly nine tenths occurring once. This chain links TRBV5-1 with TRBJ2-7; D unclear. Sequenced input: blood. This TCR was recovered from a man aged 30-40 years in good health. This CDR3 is CASSSVFSEQYF. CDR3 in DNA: TGCGCCAGCAGCTCCGTTTTTTCCGAGCAGTACTTC.